This TCR beta chain appears in the sequencing data of a study of T-cell reconstitution after alpha-beta-depleted transplantation in children (dated by TCRdb to 2016 to 2018). The study in broad terms: T-cell immune reconstitution after TCRalphabeta/CD19-depleted allogeneic hematopoietic cell transplantation in children was quantitatively tracked in the study by means of TCR repertoire profiling.

Concerning this clonotype: What this receptor recognizes is not known. Per-base qualities were not stored, and no clone one base away is much larger.

Counted from cysteine to phenylalanine, this CDR3 has 15 amino acids. Just CDR3 DNA is preserved here, 45 bases in frame from base 1. V is shortened by 1 base, J by 2 bases, and the region joining them spans 6 bases. From the germline V gene (reference sequence), CDR1 is MNHEY and CDR2 is SMNVEV. Libraries were made using PCR. The sequencer listed for this sample is Illumina HiSeq 2500. TCR libraries were prepared with molecular barcoding, using unique molecular identifiers to normalize TCRbeta repertoire quantification. Using fastp at Q25 and MiXCR, TCRdb reprocessed the public reads and kept productive beta chains. When rows share a CDR3 protein, they turn into one entry using the most common DNA and genes. Present in this sample are around 340,000 distinct CDR3 sequences, 13% of which were seen just once. Over 3.5% of the sample rests with the top ten.

The V gene is TRBV27 and the J gene is TRBJ1-6; the D gene identity is not certain. Sequenced material: PBMCs, taken from the stem cell graft. The TCR comes from a human donor who donated a stem cell graft to a child with Fanconi anemia. The sequenced DNA is TGTGCCAGCAGTTTATATCTTACCTATAATTCACCCCTCCACTTT. It translates to CASSLYLTYNSPLHF.